This T cell receptor (beta chain) is from a study of blood T cell repertoires in COVID-19. Study-level information: From the United States, Italy and Spain came samples of acute and convalescent COVID-19. In each case, the material was cDNA or gDNA derived from T cells, B-cell-depleted T cells, or PBMCs.

Original data processing: From reference gene primer amplification, estimates of nucleated cell counts were derived. Only in-frame clones appear in the TCRdb table, and some are missing; sequencing was by immunoSEQ multiplex PCR. The V and J calls and the clone size are those of that table, but D and trimming were determined from the DNA. The repertoire consists of about 220,000 clones, with about 90% occurring once and the leading ten covering 1.9%. This clone appeared a single time. The CDR3 is made up of 14 amino acids. V shed 5 bases and J shed 0 bases, with 7 bases lying between them. Germline V gene lookup returns CDR1 MDHEN and CDR2 SYDVKM.

V gene TRBV28 combines with J gene TRBJ1-4, with D possibly TRBD1 on 5 matching bases. The sequenced sample was peripheral blood. This clonotype originated in a man aged 35 to 55 with active or convalescent COVID-19. The CDR3 reads CASSLTATNEKLFF. The CDR3 region has the DNA TGTGCCAGCAGTCTGACAGCAACTAATGAAAAACTGTTTTTT.